This T cell receptor (beta chain) emerged from a study of blood T cell repertoires in COVID-19. Study context: Samples came from the United States, Italy and Spain, spanning acute and convalescent COVID-19.

The CDR3 has 13 amino acids. The germline V and J ends were trimmed by 4 bases and 3 bases, with 8 bases remaining between them. CDR1 and CDR2 (germline): SGHRS, YFSETQ. Assay: immunoSEQ multiplex PCR; the TCRdb copy retains only in-frame clones and omits some. Of a few hundred thousand clones detected, roughly 85% appear once; the ten largest clones hold 3.5% to 4%. The rearrangement joins TRBV5-1 to TRBJ2-1, with a possible D match to TRBD2 (6 bases). This receptor was taken from a middle-aged woman with acute COVID-19. The sequenced material came from PBMCs or T cells enriched from blood (not recorded which). The CDR3 DNA follows: TGCGCCAGCAGCATGGGACTCTACAATGAGCAGTTCTTC. It specifies CASSMGLYNEQFF.